This T cell receptor beta chain stems from a study of cytomegalovirus exposure and HLA in healthy donors. PCR involved 60 Vbeta and 13 Jbeta primers. Data came from immunoSEQ multiplex PCR; TCRdb stores just in-frame clones and leaves some out. The sample consists of 100,000 or so clones, about 80% of them appearing once. The CDR3 covers 16 residues. J lost 4 bases, V lost 3 bases, and 9 bases had no gene match. CDR1 SGHRS and CDR2 YFSETQ come from the germline V gene. With respect to this clone: Its specificity is unknown.

Broader study findings: In a later analysis, a genetic analysis reported fewer productive-TCR N-insertions in an Asian-associated ancestry cluster than the cohort average. Investigators reported 150 to 200 TCR beta chains as tied to cytomegalovirus.

This clonotype was sampled from a female donor in good health and CMV-seronegative. This chain uses TRBV5-1 with TRBJ2-3; 9 nucleotides match TRBD2. Source material: PBMCs. This chain's CDR3 is CASSSGRGGRPDTQYF. The CDR3 nucleotides read TGCGCCAGCAGCTCCGGGCGGGGGGGCCGTCCAGATACGCAGTATTTT.